This T cell receptor (beta chain) comes out of a study of CD8+ T cells in alopecia areata. As the sequencing template, cDNA was produced by extracting RNA and reverse transcribing it. Produced via immunoSEQ multiplex PCR; TCRdb's table is partial and in-frame only. Counted here are approximately 150,000 clones, about 87% occurring once; the ten biggest clones make up roughly 15%. For this clone: Its antigen is still unknown.

The study, taken as a whole, reports: Sequence data from scalp samples additionally include resident alphabeta T cells of normal skin. Clonality was higher in lesional than normal scalp, especially in alopecia totalis/universalis.

Alopecia areata patients provided lesional scalp punch biopsies and peripheral blood. PBMC-derived CD4+ and CD8+ T cells were sorted. V lost 5 bases to trimming and J lost 0 bases, with 14 bases between them. The CDR3 extends over 17 amino acids. Per germline, CDR1 SGHVS and CDR2 FNYEAQ. The material sequenced was CD8+ T cells sorted from blood, taken at week 0. J is TRBJ2-6 and V is TRBV7-6; D uncertain. This TCR came from a human donor with alopecia areata. Here the CDR3 DNA reads TGTGCCAGCAGCGTGGACCGTTCATCCTCTGGGGCCAACGTCCTGACTTTC. Translated, it gives CASSVDRSSSGANVLTF. Looking up the rest from reference TRBV7-6 and TRBJ2-6 gives the full variable domain: GAGVSQSPRYKVTKRGQDVALRCDPISGHVSLYWYRQALGQGPEFLTYFNYEAQQDKSGLPNDRFSAERPEGSISTLTIQRTEQRDSAMYRCASSVDRSSSGANVLTFGAGSRLTVL.